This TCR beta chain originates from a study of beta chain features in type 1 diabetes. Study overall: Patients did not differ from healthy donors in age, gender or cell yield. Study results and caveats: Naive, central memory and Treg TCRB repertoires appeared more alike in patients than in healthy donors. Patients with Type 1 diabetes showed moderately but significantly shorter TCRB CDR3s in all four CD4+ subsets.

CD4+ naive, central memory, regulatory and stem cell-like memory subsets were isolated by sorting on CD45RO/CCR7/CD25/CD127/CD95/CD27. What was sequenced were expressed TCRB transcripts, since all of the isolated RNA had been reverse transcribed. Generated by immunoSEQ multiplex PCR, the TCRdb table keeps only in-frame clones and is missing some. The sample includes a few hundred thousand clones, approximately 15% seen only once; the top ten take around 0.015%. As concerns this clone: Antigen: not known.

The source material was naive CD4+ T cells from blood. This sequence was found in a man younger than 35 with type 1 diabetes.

The CDR3 here is CASSLEAGGNNEQFF. The CDR3 DNA reads as TGCGCCAGCAGCTTGGAAGCGGGAGGTAACAATGAGCAGTTCTTC. This sequence joins TRBV5-1 and TRBJ2-1; TRBD2 matches at 9 bases. J was trimmed by 5 bases and V by 0 bases; bases with no gene match: 3. This CDR3 comprises 15 residues. Germline V CDR1 and CDR2: SGHRS, YFSETQ.